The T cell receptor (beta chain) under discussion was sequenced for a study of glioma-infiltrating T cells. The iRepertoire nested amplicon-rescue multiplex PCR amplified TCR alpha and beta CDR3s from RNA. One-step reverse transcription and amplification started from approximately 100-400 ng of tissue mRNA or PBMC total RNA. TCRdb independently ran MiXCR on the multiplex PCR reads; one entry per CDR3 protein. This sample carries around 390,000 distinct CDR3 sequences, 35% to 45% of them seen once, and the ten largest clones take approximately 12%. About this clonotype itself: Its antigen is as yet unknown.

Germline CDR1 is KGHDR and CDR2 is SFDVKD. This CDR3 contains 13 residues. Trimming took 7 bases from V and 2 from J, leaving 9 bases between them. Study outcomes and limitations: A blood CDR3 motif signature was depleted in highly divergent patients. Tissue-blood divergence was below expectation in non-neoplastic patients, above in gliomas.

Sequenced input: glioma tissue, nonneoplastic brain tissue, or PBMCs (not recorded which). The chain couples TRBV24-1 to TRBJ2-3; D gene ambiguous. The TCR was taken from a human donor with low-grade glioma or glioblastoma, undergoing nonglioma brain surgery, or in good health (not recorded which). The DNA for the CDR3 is TGTGCCACCAGCCTCTATCCCACAGATACGCAGTATTTT. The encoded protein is CATSLYPTDTQYF.